The clone carrying this T cell receptor (beta chain) appeared many times. Its antigen remains unknown. With 4 bases removed from V and 7 bases from J, the gap between germline ends came to 13 bases. CDR1 LGHNA and CDR2 YNFKEQ come from the germline V gene. The CDR3 extends over 14 amino acids. The data were obtained in a study of T-cell reconstitution after alpha-beta-depleted transplantation in children. Findings of the study overall: A year had passed since transplant, and T-cell counts and diversity by then came mostly from newly produced T cells. About two months after transplant, alpha-beta T cells reportedly came from several hundred expanded graft clones. Some patients owed their high day-60 TCRbeta diversity to surviving recipient T cells and thymic progenitors.

Preparing the TCRbeta library involved the use of unique molecular identifiers. Each CDR3 protein gets one entry after TCRdb re-called the PCR reads with MiXCR. The data contain 400,000 to 550,000 distinct CDR3 sequences, about 10% of them singletons. The clonotype comes from a child aged 2 to 10 with inherited bone marrow failure, due to receive a stem cell transplant. The rearrangement links TRBV4-2 to TRBJ1-4; a possible D gene is TRBD1 (5 bases). The source material was PBMCs, sampled before TCRalphabeta/CD19-depleted stem cell transplant. CDR3 loop: CASSPGTGIEKLFF. The CDR3 DNA reads TGTGCCAGCAGCCCCGGGACGGGGATTGAAAAACTGTTTTTT.